A selection of T cell receptor beta chains follows, all from one sample in a study of T cell responses to AZD1222 COVID-19 vaccine. Produced via immunoSEQ multiplex PCR; TCRdb's table is partial and in-frame only. This table holds about 82,000 clones, about nine tenths found once. Specimen: peripheral blood, collected on day 0 of AZD1222 vaccination. The origin of the receptors is an adult in good health. CDR3s include the opening cysteine and the closing phenylalanine or tryptophan. Each record gives: D gene, J gene, clone size, V gene, CDR3 DNA, CDR3 protein. D genes are given only for firm matches. Not every row has a clone size; where given, it reads once, few, many or a size class.

d_call: -
j_call: TRBJ1-3
clone_size: -
v_call: TRBV11-3
cdr3_nt: TGTGCCAGCAGCTTATCGGGCAGGGAAACGAACACCATATATTTT
cdr3_aa: CASSLSGRETNTIYF

d_call: -
j_call: TRBJ1-2
clone_size: -
v_call: TRBV3-1/TRBV3-2
cdr3_nt: TGTGCCAGCAGCCAAGATCGGATCACAACACCGGACTATGGCTACACCTTC
cdr3_aa: CASSQDRITTPDYGYTF

d_call: -
j_call: TRBJ2-7
clone_size: -
v_call: TRBV7-3
cdr3_nt: TGTGCCAGCAGCTTTCTTGGGGGTGGCGAGCAGTACTTC
cdr3_aa: CASSFLGGGEQYF

d_call: -
j_call: TRBJ1-2
clone_size: -
v_call: TRBV9
cdr3_nt: TGTGCCAGCAGCGTCCTGGGTGGAGTAGGGAGTTTAGGAGGTTATGGCTACACCTTC
cdr3_aa: CASSVLGGVGSLGGYGYTF

d_call: -
j_call: TRBJ1-1
clone_size: -
v_call: TRBV27
cdr3_nt: TGTGCCAGCAGTCGTGAACCGAACACTGAAGCTTTCTTT
cdr3_aa: CASSREPNTEAFF

d_call: TRBD1
j_call: TRBJ1-6
clone_size: -
v_call: TRBV27
cdr3_nt: TGTGCCAGCAGTCATACAGGGGGTTATAATAATTCACCCCTCCACTTT
cdr3_aa: CASSHTGGYNNSPLHF

d_call: TRBD2
j_call: TRBJ2-1
clone_size: -
v_call: TRBV30
cdr3_nt: TGTGCCTGGAGTGTTATCGGACTAGCGGGGGGGAGCTCCTACAATGAGCAGTTCTTC
cdr3_aa: CAWSVIGLAGGSSYNEQFF

d_call: TRBD1
j_call: TRBJ1-1
clone_size: once
v_call: TRBV30
cdr3_nt: TGTGCCTGGAGTGAGGGGGCCCCGAACACTGAAGCTTTCTTT
cdr3_aa: CAWSEGAPNTEAFF

d_call: -
j_call: TRBJ1-1
clone_size: -
v_call: TRBV12-2
cdr3_nt: TGTGCAAGTCGCTTAGCGTCAACAGGTGCTGAAGCTTTCTTT
cdr3_aa: CASRLASTGAEAFF

d_call: TRBD1
j_call: TRBJ1-3
clone_size: -
v_call: TRBV7-9
cdr3_nt: TGTGCCAGCAGCCGAGGGGACAGGGGGCGTTCGAGTGGAAACACCATATATTTT
cdr3_aa: CASSRGDRGRSSGNTIYF

d_call: -
j_call: TRBJ1-6
clone_size: -
v_call: TRBV20-1
cdr3_nt: TGCAGTGCTAGTACAAGCTCCTATAATTCACCCCTCCACTTT
cdr3_aa: CSASTSSYNSPLHF

d_call: TRBD1
j_call: TRBJ1-5
clone_size: once
v_call: TRBV5-6
cdr3_nt: TGTGCCAGCAGTCAAGGGACAGGGGGAAGCAATCAGCCCCAGCATTTT
cdr3_aa: CASSQGTGGSNQPQHF

d_call: -
j_call: TRBJ1-2
clone_size: -
v_call: TRBV14
cdr3_nt: TGTGCCAGCAGCCACAAAAGGAACTATGGCTACACCTTC
cdr3_aa: CASSHKRNYGYTF

d_call: -
j_call: TRBJ1-1
clone_size: -
v_call: TRBV7-8
cdr3_nt: TGTGCCAGCAGCTTAAGTTGGGCCGGCATTACGAACACTGAAGCTTTCTTT
cdr3_aa: CASSLSWAGITNTEAFF

d_call: -
j_call: TRBJ1-5
clone_size: -
v_call: TRBV28
cdr3_nt: TGTGCCAGCAGTTTTAGAGGTGGGAATCAGCCCCAGCATTTT
cdr3_aa: CASSFRGGNQPQHF

d_call: -
j_call: TRBJ2-2
clone_size: -
v_call: TRBV19
cdr3_nt: TGTGCCAGTAGGTTAAGGGGTACAGGTCGCACCGGGGAGCTGTTTTTT
cdr3_aa: CASRLRGTGRTGELFF

d_call: TRBD1
j_call: TRBJ2-5
clone_size: few
v_call: TRBV24-1
cdr3_nt: TGTGCCACCAGTGATGGGGGGACAGGGAAAGAGACCCAGTACTTC
cdr3_aa: CATSDGGTGKETQYF

d_call: TRBD1
j_call: TRBJ1-1
clone_size: -
v_call: TRBV4-3
cdr3_nt: TGCGCCAGCAGACGGGACAGGGGGTCGAGAAATGAAGCTTTCTTT
cdr3_aa: CASRRDRGSRNEAFF

d_call: TRBD1
j_call: TRBJ1-2
clone_size: few
v_call: TRBV30
cdr3_nt: TGTGCCTGGAGTGTAGGGACAGGGTCGTTCTATGGCTACACCTTC
cdr3_aa: CAWSVGTGSFYGYTF

d_call: TRBD1
j_call: TRBJ1-1
clone_size: -
v_call: TRBV24-1
cdr3_nt: TGTGCCACCAGTGATGGGCGGGCAGGGGGGAGGACTGAAGCTTTCTTT
cdr3_aa: CATSDGRAGGRTEAFF

d_call: -
j_call: TRBJ1-6
clone_size: -
v_call: TRBV7-2
cdr3_nt: TGTGCCAGCAGTGCCTGGGGGAGACCTAATTCACCCCTCCACTTT
cdr3_aa: CASSAWGRPNSPLHF

d_call: -
j_call: TRBJ2-7
clone_size: few
v_call: TRBV7-2
cdr3_nt: TGTGCCAGCAGCTTAGGGCAGGAACCATACGAGCAGTACTTC
cdr3_aa: CASSLGQEPYEQYF

d_call: -
j_call: TRBJ1-2
clone_size: -
v_call: TRBV7-9
cdr3_nt: TGTGCCAGCAGCCGCGAATCACGCGCCTATGGCTACACCTTC
cdr3_aa: CASSRESRAYGYTF

d_call: -
j_call: TRBJ1-4
clone_size: -
v_call: TRBV7-5
cdr3_nt: TGTGTCAGAAGCGTACTACGGGACAGAACAACTAATGAAAAACTGTTTTTT
cdr3_aa: CVRSVLRDRTTNEKLFF

d_call: -
j_call: TRBJ1-5
clone_size: -
v_call: TRBV24-1
cdr3_nt: TGTGCCACCAGTGATGGGGGTTTACAGCCCCAGCATTTT
cdr3_aa: CATSDGGLQPQHF

d_call: TRBD2
j_call: TRBJ2-7
clone_size: -
v_call: TRBV6-5
cdr3_nt: TGTGCCAGCAGTATCCCTAGCGGGGGGACCTACGAGCAGTACTTC
cdr3_aa: CASSIPSGGTYEQYF

d_call: TRBD2
j_call: TRBJ2-2
clone_size: -
v_call: TRBV9
cdr3_nt: TGTGCCAGCAGCGCTACCTTTAGTAGCGGGGTCACCGGGGAGCTGTTTTTT
cdr3_aa: CASSATFSSGVTGELFF

d_call: -
j_call: TRBJ2-1
clone_size: once
v_call: TRBV5-1
cdr3_nt: TGCGCCAGCAGCTTGGGGCCCCATGGGGGATCCCCGACCAATGAGCAGTTCTTC
cdr3_aa: CASSLGPHGGSPTNEQFF

d_call: -
j_call: TRBJ2-5
clone_size: few
v_call: TRBV7-3
cdr3_nt: TGTGCCAGCAGCTTAGTGGGAGAGACCCAGTACTTC
cdr3_aa: CASSLVGETQYF

d_call: -
j_call: TRBJ2-1
clone_size: once
v_call: TRBV6-5
cdr3_nt: TGTGCCAGCAGTCAATCGGGAGATTACAATGAGCAGTTCTTC
cdr3_aa: CASSQSGDYNEQFF

d_call: -
j_call: TRBJ1-6
clone_size: once
v_call: TRBV11-3
cdr3_nt: TGTGCCAGCAGAGAGTCACGGGGGTCTAATTCACCCCTCCACTTT
cdr3_aa: CASRESRGSNSPLHF

d_call: -
j_call: TRBJ1-1
clone_size: -
v_call: TRBV7-3
cdr3_nt: TGTGCCAGCAGCTCACAGGGAGACACTGAAGCTTTCTTT
cdr3_aa: CASSSQGDTEAFF

d_call: -
j_call: TRBJ1-5
clone_size: -
v_call: TRBV6-1
cdr3_nt: TGTGCCAGCAGTGAAGCACGGGGCAGGGGACGGAGCAATCAGCCCCAGCATTTT
cdr3_aa: CASSEARGRGRSNQPQHF

d_call: TRBD1
j_call: TRBJ1-4
clone_size: -
v_call: TRBV6-6
cdr3_nt: TGTGCCAGCAGTTACTTCCGGGGGACAGGGGTTGAAAAACTGTTTTTT
cdr3_aa: CASSYFRGTGVEKLFF

d_call: -
j_call: TRBJ2-3
clone_size: -
v_call: TRBV3-1/TRBV3-2
cdr3_nt: TGTGCCAGCAGCCAAGAATACCTGTGGGGGCTAGGGAAGGGCACAGATACGCAGTATTTT
cdr3_aa: CASSQEYLWGLGKGTDTQYF

d_call: TRBD2
j_call: TRBJ2-1
clone_size: -
v_call: TRBV29-1
cdr3_nt: TGCAGCGTCCGGGGGGGCTCCTACAATGAGCAGTTCTTC
cdr3_aa: CSVRGGSYNEQFF

d_call: -
j_call: TRBJ1-1
clone_size: -
v_call: TRBV7-3
cdr3_nt: TGTGCCAGCAGCTTAACAGGATTGACTGAAGCTTTCTTT
cdr3_aa: CASSLTGLTEAFF

d_call: -
j_call: TRBJ1-5
clone_size: -
v_call: TRBV7-8
cdr3_nt: TGTGCCAGCAGCTTAGACAGGGTGCTTTACAATCAGCCCCAGCATTTT
cdr3_aa: CASSLDRVLYNQPQHF

d_call: -
j_call: TRBJ2-1
clone_size: -
v_call: TRBV3-1/TRBV3-2
cdr3_nt: TGTGCCAGCAGCCAATCAGGCGGCTGGGCGCACAATGAGCAGTTCTTC
cdr3_aa: CASSQSGGWAHNEQFF

d_call: -
j_call: TRBJ1-2
clone_size: -
v_call: TRBV3-1/TRBV3-2
cdr3_nt: TGTGCCAGCAGCCCCTCTGGAAGCTATGGCTACACCTTC
cdr3_aa: CASSPSGSYGYTF